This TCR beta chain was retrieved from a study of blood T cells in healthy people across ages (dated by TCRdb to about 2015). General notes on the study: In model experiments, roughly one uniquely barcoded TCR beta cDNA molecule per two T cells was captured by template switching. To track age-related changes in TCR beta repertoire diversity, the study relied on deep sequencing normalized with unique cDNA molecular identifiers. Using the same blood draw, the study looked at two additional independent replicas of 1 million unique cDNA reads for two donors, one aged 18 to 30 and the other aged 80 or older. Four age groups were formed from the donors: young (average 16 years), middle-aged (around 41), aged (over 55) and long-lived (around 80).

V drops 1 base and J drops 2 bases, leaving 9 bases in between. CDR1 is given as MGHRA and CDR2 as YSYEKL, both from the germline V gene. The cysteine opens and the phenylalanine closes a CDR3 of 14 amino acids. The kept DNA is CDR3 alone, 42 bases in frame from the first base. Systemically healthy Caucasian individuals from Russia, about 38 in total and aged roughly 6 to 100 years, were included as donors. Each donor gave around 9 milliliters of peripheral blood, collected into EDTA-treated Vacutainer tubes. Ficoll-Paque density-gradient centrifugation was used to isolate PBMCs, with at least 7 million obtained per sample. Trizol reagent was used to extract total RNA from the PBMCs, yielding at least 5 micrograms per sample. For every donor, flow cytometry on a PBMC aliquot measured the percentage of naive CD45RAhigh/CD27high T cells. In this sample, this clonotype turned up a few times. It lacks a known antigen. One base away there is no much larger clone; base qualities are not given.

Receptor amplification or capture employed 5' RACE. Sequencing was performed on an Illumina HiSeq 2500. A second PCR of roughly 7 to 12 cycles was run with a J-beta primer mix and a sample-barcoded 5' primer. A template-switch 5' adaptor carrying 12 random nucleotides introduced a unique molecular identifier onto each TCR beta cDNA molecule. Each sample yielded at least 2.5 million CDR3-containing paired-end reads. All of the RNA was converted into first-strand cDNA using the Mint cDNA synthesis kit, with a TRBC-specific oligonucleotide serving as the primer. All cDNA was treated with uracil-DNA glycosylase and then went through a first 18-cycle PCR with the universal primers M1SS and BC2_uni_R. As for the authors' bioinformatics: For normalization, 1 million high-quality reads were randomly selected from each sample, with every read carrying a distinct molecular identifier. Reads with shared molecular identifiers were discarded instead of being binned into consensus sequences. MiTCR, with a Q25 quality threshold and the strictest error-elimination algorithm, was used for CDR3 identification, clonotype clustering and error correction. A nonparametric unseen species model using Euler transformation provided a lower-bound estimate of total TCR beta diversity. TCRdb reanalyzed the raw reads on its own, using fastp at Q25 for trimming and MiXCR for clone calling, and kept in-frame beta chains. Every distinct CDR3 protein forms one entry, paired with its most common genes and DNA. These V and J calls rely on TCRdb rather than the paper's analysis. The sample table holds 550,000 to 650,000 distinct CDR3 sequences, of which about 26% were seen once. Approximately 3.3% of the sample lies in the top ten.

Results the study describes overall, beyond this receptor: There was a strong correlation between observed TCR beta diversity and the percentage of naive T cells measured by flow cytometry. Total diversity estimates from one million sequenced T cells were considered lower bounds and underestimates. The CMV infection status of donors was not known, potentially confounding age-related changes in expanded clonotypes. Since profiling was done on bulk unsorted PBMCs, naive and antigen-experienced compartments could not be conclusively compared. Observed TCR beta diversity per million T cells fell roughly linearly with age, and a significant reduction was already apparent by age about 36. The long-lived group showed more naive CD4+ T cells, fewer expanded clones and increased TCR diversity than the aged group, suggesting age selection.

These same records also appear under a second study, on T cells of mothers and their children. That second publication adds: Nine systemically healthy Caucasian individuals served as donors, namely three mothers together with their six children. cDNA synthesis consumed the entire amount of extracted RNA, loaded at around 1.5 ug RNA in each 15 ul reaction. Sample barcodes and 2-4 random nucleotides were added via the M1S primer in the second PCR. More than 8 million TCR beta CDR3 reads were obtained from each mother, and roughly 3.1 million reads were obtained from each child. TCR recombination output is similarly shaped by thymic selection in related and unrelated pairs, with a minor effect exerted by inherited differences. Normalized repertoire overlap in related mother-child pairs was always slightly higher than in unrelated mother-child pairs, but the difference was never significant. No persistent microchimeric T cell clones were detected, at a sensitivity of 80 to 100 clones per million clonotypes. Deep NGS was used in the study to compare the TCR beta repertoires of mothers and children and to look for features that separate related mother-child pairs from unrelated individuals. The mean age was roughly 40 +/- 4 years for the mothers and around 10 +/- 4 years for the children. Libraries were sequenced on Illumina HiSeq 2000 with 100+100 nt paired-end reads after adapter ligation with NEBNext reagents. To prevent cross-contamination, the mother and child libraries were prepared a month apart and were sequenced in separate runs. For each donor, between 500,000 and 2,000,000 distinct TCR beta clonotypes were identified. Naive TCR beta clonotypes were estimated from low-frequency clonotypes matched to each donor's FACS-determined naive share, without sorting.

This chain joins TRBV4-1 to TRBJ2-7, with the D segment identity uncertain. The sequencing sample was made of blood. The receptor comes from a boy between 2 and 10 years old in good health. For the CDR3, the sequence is CASSQVKGAYEQYF. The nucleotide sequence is TGCGCCAGCAGCCAAGTTAAAGGAGCCTACGAGCAGTACTTC.